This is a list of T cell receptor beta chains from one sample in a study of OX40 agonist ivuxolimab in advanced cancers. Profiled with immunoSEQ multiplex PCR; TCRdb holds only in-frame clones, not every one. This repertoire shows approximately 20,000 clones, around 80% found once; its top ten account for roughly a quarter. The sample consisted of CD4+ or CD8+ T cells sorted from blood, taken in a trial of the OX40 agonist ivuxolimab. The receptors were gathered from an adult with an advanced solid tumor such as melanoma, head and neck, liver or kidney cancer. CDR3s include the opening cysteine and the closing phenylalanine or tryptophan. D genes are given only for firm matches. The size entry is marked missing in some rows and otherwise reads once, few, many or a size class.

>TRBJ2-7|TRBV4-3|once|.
TGCGCCAGCAGCCAAGTGGCAGAGGGCTACGAGCAGTACTTC
CASSQVAEGYEQYF
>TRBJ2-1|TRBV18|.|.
TGTGCCAGCTCACCCGTGCGGGACAATGAGCAGTTCTTC
CASSPVRDNEQFF
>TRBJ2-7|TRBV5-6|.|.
TGTGCCAGCAGCTATTCAACAGGGTACGAGCAGTACTTC
CASSYSTGYEQYF
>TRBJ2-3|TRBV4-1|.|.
TGCGCCAGCAGCCACCCAGGGGCGACTAGCACAGATACGCAGTATTTT
CASSHPGATSTDTQYF
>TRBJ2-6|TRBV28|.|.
TGTGCCAGCAGGGCCCTCTCTGGGGCCAACGTCCTGACTTTC
CASRALSGANVLTF
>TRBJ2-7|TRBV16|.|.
TGTGCCAGCAAAGGTGGGGACAAATCCTACGAGCAGTACTTC
CASKGGDKSYEQYF
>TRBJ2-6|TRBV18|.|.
TGTGCCAGCTCACCTTCAGGCTCTGGGGCCAACGTCCTGACTTTC
CASSPSGSGANVLTF
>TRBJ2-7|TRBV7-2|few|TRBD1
TGTGCCAGCAGCTTAACCGGGACAGGGTCCTACGAGCAGTACTTC
CASSLTGTGSYEQYF
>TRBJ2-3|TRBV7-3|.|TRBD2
TGTGCCAGCAGCTTAGACCCTAGCGGGAGCGCAGATACGCAGTATTTT
CASSLDPSGSADTQYF
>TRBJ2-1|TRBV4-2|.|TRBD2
TGTGCCAGCAGCCCACGGGAGGCCAATGAGCAGTTCTTC
CASSPREANEQFF
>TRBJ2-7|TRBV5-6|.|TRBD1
TGTGCCAGCAGCTCAATTCCGGACAGGGGGCTGAACGAGCAGTACTTC
CASSSIPDRGLNEQYF
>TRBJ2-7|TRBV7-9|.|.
TGTGCCAGCACCCAACAGGGATACGAGCAGTACTTC
CASTQQGYEQYF
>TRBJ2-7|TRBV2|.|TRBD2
TGTGCCAGCCTCCTTAAGACTAGCGGGACCAACGAGCAGTACTTC
CASLLKTSGTNEQYF
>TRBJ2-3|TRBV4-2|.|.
TGTGCCAGCAGCCAAGTGGTCGCAGATACGCAGTATTTT
CASSQVVADTQYF
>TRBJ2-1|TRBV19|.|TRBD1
TGTGCCAGTAAGGGGGACAGGGCGCTCCACAATGAGCAGTTCTTC
CASKGDRALHNEQFF
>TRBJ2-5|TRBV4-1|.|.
TGCGCCAGCAGCCAAGATCTAACTAGCTTAGATATATGGGGAGAGACCCAGTACTTC
CASSQDLTSLDIWGETQYF
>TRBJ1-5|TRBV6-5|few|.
TGTGCCAGCAGTCCGTATAGCAATCAGCCCCAGCATTTT
CASSPYSNQPQHF
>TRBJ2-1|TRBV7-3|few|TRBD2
TGTGCCAGCAGCTGGTCTAGCGGGGGGACTTACAATGAGCAGTTCTTC
CASSWSSGGTYNEQFF
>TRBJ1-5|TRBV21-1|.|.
TGTGCCAGCAGCAAAGGAGGCAGGGGCCAGCCCCAGCATTTT
CASSKGGRGQPQHF
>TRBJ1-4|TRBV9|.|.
TGTGCCAGCAGCGCGGACGGGCCGAGTGAAAAACTGTTTTTT
CASSADGPSEKLFF
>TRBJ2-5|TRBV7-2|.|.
TGTGCCAGCAGCTTATCCTGGGGCGGCGACCCAGAGACCCAGTACTTC
CASSLSWGGDPETQYF
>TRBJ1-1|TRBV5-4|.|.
TGTGCCGCGAGAGTTGGGAACACTGAAGCTTTCTTT
CAARVGNTEAFF
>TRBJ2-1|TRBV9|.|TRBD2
TGTGCCAGCTCTAGCGGGGCCTACAATGAGCAGTTCTTC
CASSSGAYNEQFF
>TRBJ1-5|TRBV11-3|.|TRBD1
TGTGCCAGCAGCTTAGGACAGGGGGCGAATCAGCCCCAGCATTTT
CASSLGQGANQPQHF
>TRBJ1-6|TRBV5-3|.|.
TGTGCCAGAAGCTTGGGACGGATTAGCCCCTATAATTCACCCCTCCACTTT
CARSLGRISPYNSPLHF
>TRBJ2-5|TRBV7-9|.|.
TGTGCCAGCAGCTCCCCCACCGACATGTACCAAGAGACCCAGTACTTC
CASSSPTDMYQETQYF
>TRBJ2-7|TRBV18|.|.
TGTGCCAGCTCACCGTCCGCAGTCGAGCAGTACTTC
CASSPSAVEQYF
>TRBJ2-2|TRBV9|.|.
TGTGCCAGCAGCGTAGGAGGGGAGGCCGGGGAGCTGTTTTTT
CASSVGGEAGELFF
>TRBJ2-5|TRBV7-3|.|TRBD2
TGTGCCAGCAGCCCAAGACCCGGGACTAGCGGGGAAGAGACCCAGTACTTC
CASSPRPGTSGEETQYF
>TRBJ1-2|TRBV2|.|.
TGTGCCAGCCCCTACAGGGACTTCCACGGGGTTAACTATGGCTACACCTTC
CASPYRDFHGVNYGYTF
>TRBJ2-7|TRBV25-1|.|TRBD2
TGTGCCAGCAGTGTCACTAGCGACGAGCAGTACTTC
CASSVTSDEQYF
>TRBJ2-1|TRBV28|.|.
TGTGCCAGCAGCTCCTCGGACAGTCTAAACAATGAGCAGTTCTTC
CASSSSDSLNNEQFF
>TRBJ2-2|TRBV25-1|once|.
TGTGCCAGCAGGTGGGGCACCGGGGAGCTGTTTTTT
CASRWGTGELFF
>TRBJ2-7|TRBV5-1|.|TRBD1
TGCGCCAGCAGCCTTGCGTTCTTGGCCGGAACAGGGGACAGCTACGAGCAGTACTTC
CASSLAFLAGTGDSYEQYF
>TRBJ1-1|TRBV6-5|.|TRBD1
TGTGCCAGCAGTTCCCAGGGGGCCCTGATTGAAGCTTTCTTT
CASSSQGALIEAFF
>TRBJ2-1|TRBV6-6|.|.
TGTGCCAGCAGGGCAGTCAATGAGCAGTTCTTC
CASRAVNEQFF
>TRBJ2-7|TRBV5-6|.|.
TGTGCCAGCAGCTGGCTAGCTAGCGAGCAGTACTTC
CASSWLASEQYF
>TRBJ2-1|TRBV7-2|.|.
TGTGCCAGCAGCTTAGATGACCTCTACAATGAGCAGTTCTTC
CASSLDDLYNEQFF
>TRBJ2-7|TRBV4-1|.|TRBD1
TGCGCCAGCGGGACAGGCGGCGAGCAGTACTTC
CASGTGGEQYF
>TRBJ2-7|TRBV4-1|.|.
TGCGCCAGCAGCCAAGGTTGGATACACTACGAGCAGTACTTC
CASSQGWIHYEQYF
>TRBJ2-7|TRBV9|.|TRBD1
TGTGCCAGCAGCGTAGGCTTACAGGGGTTTGACGAGCAGTACTTC
CASSVGLQGFDEQYF
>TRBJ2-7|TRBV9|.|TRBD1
TGTGCCAGCAGCCCACCCCAGGGGGACGAGCAGTACTTC
CASSPPQGDEQYF
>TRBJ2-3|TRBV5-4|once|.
TGTGCCAGCGGGGGACCCACGGCGCAGTATTTT
CASGGPTAQYF